What follows is one TCR beta chain and its context. The data were obtained in a study of tissue T cells after allogeneic stem cell transplantation. Unmatched junction bases numbered 5, after V lost 4 bases and J lost 5 bases. The CDR3 is 15 residues long. Germline CDR1 LNHNV, CDR2 YYDKDF (reference sequence). Method: immunoSEQ multiplex PCR; TCRdb's copy keeps in-frame clones and lacks some. This sample has tens of thousands of clones, with approximately 83% found just once. The input for sequencing was blood, taken before transplantation. The J gene is TRBJ1-6, the V gene TRBV15, with TRBD1 matching over 7 bases. This clonotype was obtained from a woman between 18 and 55 years old who later had graft-versus-host disease after an allogeneic stem cell transplant. The CDR3: CATSTRQGDNSPLHF. CDR3 nucleotides: TGTGCCACCAGCACCAGACAGGGCGATAATTCACCCCTCCACTTT.